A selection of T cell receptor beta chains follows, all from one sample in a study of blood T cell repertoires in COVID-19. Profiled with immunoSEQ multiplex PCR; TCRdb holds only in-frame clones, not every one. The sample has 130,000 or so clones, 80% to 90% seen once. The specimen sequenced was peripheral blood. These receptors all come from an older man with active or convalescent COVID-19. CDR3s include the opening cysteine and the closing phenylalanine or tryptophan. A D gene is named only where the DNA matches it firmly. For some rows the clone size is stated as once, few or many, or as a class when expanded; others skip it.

DNA: TGTGCCAGCAGTTGGACAGGGGGCAATCAGCCCCAGCATTTT
CDR3: CASSWTGGNQPQHF
D: TRBD1
J: TRBJ1-5
size: NA
V: TRBV28
length: 14

DNA: TGTGCCAGTAGTAGAGCACAGGGGAGCGGCTATGGCTACACCTTC
CDR3: CASSRAQGSGYGYTF
D: TRBD1
J: TRBJ1-2
size: once
V: TRBV19
length: 15

DNA: TGTGCCAGCTCACCACCCAATAGGGACAGGCTCAACAATGAGCAGTTCTTC
CDR3: CASSPPNRDRLNNEQFF
D: TRBD1
J: TRBJ2-1
size: NA
V: TRBV18
length: 17

DNA: TGTGCCAGCGGCCGGGACTATGGCTACACCTTC
CDR3: CASGRDYGYTF
D: NA
J: TRBJ1-2
size: NA
V: TRBV5-6
length: 11

DNA: TGTGCCAGCAGTTATAATTCCGGGGAGCTGTTTTTT
CDR3: CASSYNSGELFF
D: NA
J: TRBJ2-2
size: once
V: TRBV6-2/TRBV6-3
length: 12

DNA: TGTGCCAGCAGCCCCGCGACAGCATCTGGAAACACCATATATTTT
CDR3: CASSPATASGNTIYF
D: NA
J: TRBJ1-3
size: NA
V: TRBV7-2
length: 15

DNA: TGTGCCAGCAGTCCCTACACCGGGGAGCTGTTTTTT
CDR3: CASSPYTGELFF
D: NA
J: TRBJ2-2
size: few
V: TRBV27
length: 12

DNA: TGTGCCAGCTCACCACCTTCCCCAAACACCGGGGAGCTGTTTTTT
CDR3: CASSPPSPNTGELFF
D: NA
J: TRBJ2-2
size: NA
V: TRBV18
length: 15

DNA: TGCGCCAGCAGTGAGTCACCGGGATTAAATGAAAAACTGTTTTTT
CDR3: CASSESPGLNEKLFF
D: NA
J: TRBJ1-4
size: few
V: TRBV10-2
length: 15

DNA: TGTGCCAGCAGCGGGGCAGGGGGGCCCCTCGGATCACCCCTCCACTTT
CDR3: CASSGAGGPLGSPLHF
D: TRBD1
J: TRBJ1-6
size: NA
V: TRBV13
length: 16

DNA: TGTGCCAGCAGATCGAGTCGGACAGTACCTGAAGCTTTCTTT
CDR3: CASRSSRTVPEAFF
D: NA
J: TRBJ1-1
size: NA
V: TRBV27
length: 14

DNA: TGCGCCAGCAGCTTGGACAGTCATTCCGATACGCAGTATTTT
CDR3: CASSLDSHSDTQYF
D: NA
J: TRBJ2-3
size: NA
V: TRBV5-1
length: 14

DNA: TGTGCCAGCAGTTTAGTTTGGGACACACCCCCCGCCTTC
CDR3: CASSLVWDTPPAF
D: NA
J: TRBJ1-2
size: NA
V: TRBV28
length: 13

DNA: TGTGCCAGCAGCTTAGCCGCGACAATGATTGAAGCTTTCTTT
CDR3: CASSLAATMIEAFF
D: NA
J: TRBJ1-1
size: NA
V: TRBV7-9
length: 14

DNA: TGTGCCAGCAGCCGCGGACAGGGGGGAGCTGAAAAACTGTTTTTT
CDR3: CASSRGQGGAEKLFF
D: TRBD1
J: TRBJ1-4
size: NA
V: TRBV7-2
length: 15